What follows are 4 T cell receptor beta chains derived from one specimen sequenced in a study of shared clonotypes between healthy human individuals. Method: immunoSEQ multiplex PCR; TCRdb's copy keeps in-frame clones and lacks some. Among some 1,100,000 clones, approximately 78% were seen once, and the ten largest hold approximately 0.56%. Sequencing was carried out using memory CD4+ T cells from PBMCs. As for subset: CD45RA-negative fraction. These TCRs come from a man aged 18 to 29 in good health. Some clones in this sample may be carry-over from other donors' samples.

The genes are TRBV7-8 and TRBJ2-5; TRBD2 aligns across 12 bases. Germline V CDR1 and CDR2: SGHVS, FQNEAQ. The CDR3 contains 16 residues. V was pared by 1 base and J by 5 bases, with 5 bases of the junction left unmatched. The CDR3 reads CASSLGLAGGQETQYF. The CDR3 coding sequence is TGTGCCAGCAGCTTAGGCCTAGCGGGAGGGCAGGAGACCCAGTACTTC.

This chain uses TRBV6-6 with TRBJ2-3; tentative D call: TRBD1 (6 bases). Trimming shortened V by 2 bases and J by 4 bases, and 10 bases separated the two germline ends. Per germline, CDR1 MNHNY and CDR2 SVGAGI (reference sequence). This CDR3 region has 14 residues. CDR3 coding DNA: TGTGCCAGCAGTTACAGGGGGAAGGCAGATACGCAGTATTTT. It translates to CASSYRGKADTQYF.

The DNA for the CDR3 is TGTGCCAGCAGCCCCACCTCCACGGGAGCGCAGTACTTC. As protein: CASSPTSTGAQYF. The chain is built from TRBV11-2 and TRBJ2-7; D might be TRBD2 (6 bases). The germline V and J ends were trimmed by 5 bases and 9 bases, with 17 bases remaining between them. The germline gives CDR1 SGHAT, CDR2 FQNNGV. This CDR3 contains 13 residues. Using reference TRBV11-2 and TRBJ2-7 for the parts outside the CDR3, the full variable domain is EAGVAQSPRYKIIEKRQSVAFWCNPISGHATLYWYQQILGQGPKLLIQFQNNGVVDDSQLPKDRFSAERLKGVDSTLKIQPAKLEDSAVYLCASSPTSTGAQYFGPGTRLTVT.

The chain has TRBV28 and TRBJ1-5; D remains unclear. The CDR3 has 18 residues. V was shortened by 4 bases and J by 6 bases, with 25 bases between the two germline ends. Germline CDR1 is MDHEN and CDR2 is SYDVKM. Here the CDR3 reads CASSYDPSSLGYIQPQHF. CDR3 DNA: TGTGCCAGCAGTTACGACCCCTCGTCCCTGGGGTATATTCAGCCCCAGCATTTT.